What follows describes a single T cell receptor beta chain. This receptor's antigen is unknown. No base-level quality is on record; no much larger clone is a single base apart. What the time point label conveys for this sample: baseline before first vaccination. Samples from vaccinated people were obtained from the UK trials COV001 and COV002, which included a single-blind randomized controlled phase 2/3 trial of AZD1222 (ChAdOx1 nCoV-19) in healthy adults. For TCRbeta chain sequencing, PBMC samples from trial participants were taken at day 0 and at day 28 after the second dose. The CDR3 covers 14 residues, taking in both the cysteine and the phenylalanine. Only the CDR3 DNA is retained, 42 bases long and in frame from the first base. As encoded in the germline V gene, CDR1 is MNHEY while CDR2 is SVGEGT. Unmatched junction bases come to 6, with V trimmed by 6 bases and J by 4 bases. The CDR3 regions of human TCRbeta chains were analyzed by immunosequencing. As for the authors' bioinformatics: Repertoire TCRs were checked for matches against a reference library of SARS-CoV-2-specific TCRs that had been generated using the MIRA antigen-specificity platform. Breadth was defined as the fraction of unique TCRs that were SARS-CoV-2-associated, and depth was defined as the fraction of total T cells that were SARS-CoV-2-associated. Each spike-specific TCR was assigned to its reactive spike region and to a CD4 or CD8 class using the MIRA data. Log10-transformed breadth and depth values were compared by one-way ANOVA with Sidak's multiple comparisons tests. Drawn from immuneACCESS, this table holds only the in-frame rearrangements with V and J called that TCRdb kept. Clones are partly lost; checked studies trace under half to an unresolved V gene and leave the rest unexplained. Clone size and the V and J calls come from that table; the DNA yielded D and trimming. The sample table holds about 85,000 clones, of which 80% to 90% were seen once. The ten biggest clones cover approximately 7.9% of the sample.

This entry comes from a study of T cell responses to AZD1222 COVID-19 vaccine (dated by TCRdb to about 2021). Regarding the complete study: AZD1222 recipients with second doses at about 4 weeks or about 12 weeks were pooled, because spike-specific TCR depth and breadth did not differ between schedules. TCR sequencing covered fewer than 250 trial participants: nearly 210 given two doses of AZD1222 and about 26 given two doses of MenACWY control vaccine. Trial participants were enrolled by age into subgroups of 18-55, 56-69 and 70-plus years, and around 150, 28 and 57 TCR-sequenced participants, respectively, were included in these subgroups.

General study outcomes and caveats: A significant rise in spike-specific TCR breadth and depth was observed after two AZD1222 doses relative to day 0 and relative to MenACWY recipients. Most participants were white British and females outnumbered males, and the authors suggested that clonal diversity may have been underestimated. Because no day 14 peak-response samples were available, repertoires were characterized only after the peak T cell response. Only six AZD1222 recipients were SARS-CoV-2 seropositive at baseline, limiting conclusions about previously exposed vaccinees. CD4 TCRs associated with the vaccine covered the entire spike protein, and the dominant responses were in regions 160-218 and 743-854. In the small 56-69-year group, the increase in depth fell short of significance, most likely because of low power. Nearly half of unique spike-specific TCRs reportedly recognized epitopes outside regions mutated in the B.1.351 and B.1.1.7 variants.

The specimen comprised peripheral blood, sampled on day 0 of AZD1222 vaccination. The rearranged chain carries TRBV6-2 or TRBV6-3 and TRBJ1-2; the junction holds 9 bases that match TRBD1. The clonotype was recovered from an adult in good health. The nucleotide sequence is TGTGCCAGCAGCCCCCCGGGACAGGGCTATGGCTACACCTTC. It encodes CASSPPGQGYGYTF.